This TCR beta chain comes out of a study of T cells after yellow fever vaccination. Findings and limits, study-wide: By day 5 rather than day 15, the secondary response had peaked, though it was weaker. In post-booster samples, most primary-vaccination clones reappeared (about 95% CD4, 88% CD8).

This clonotype was recorded at least ten times. No antigen is known for it. TCRdb re-analysed the 5' RACE reads in MiXCR, keeping a single row per CDR3 protein. This table has about 340,000 distinct CDR3 sequences, around 12% appearing once. This CDR3 comprises 11 residues. The V end lost 1 base, the J end lost 8 bases, and 0 bases lay between the germline ends. Germline V gene data show CDR1 as SGHTA and CDR2 as FQGNSA. Sample: CD4+ T cells sorted from PBMCs, taken 15 days after the yellow fever booster vaccination. V and J are TRBV7-2 and TRBJ1-6; no firm D call. This clonotype was obtained from a man younger than 35 who received the YFV17D yellow fever vaccine. CDR3 in DNA: TGTGCCAGCAGCTTAGATTCACCCCTCCACTTT. Its translation is CASSLDSPLHF.